The source of this T cell receptor (beta chain) is a study of tumor-infiltrating lymphocytes in primary liver carcinoma. Using a constant-region primer together with ProtoScript II reverse transcriptase, TCR beta cDNA was made from roughly 520 ng of total RNA. Three nested multiplex PCR rounds, a slightly modified ARM-PCR, produced the libraries for TCR beta. Primers for the first two PCR rounds were TRBV1-TRBV30 forward primers and a C-beta reverse primer (roughly 9 cycles per round). One entry per CDR3 protein, called by TCRdb with MiXCR from the multiplex PCR reads. This table has hundreds of thousands of distinct CDR3 sequences, approximately 54% appearing once. Remarks on this clonotype: Since a much larger clone is just one base distant, this may be a read error.

The germline CDR1 and CDR2 sequences are SQVTM and ANQGSEA. The V gene lost 7 bases and the J gene lost 8 bases, with 12 bases spanning the gap. The CDR3 consists of 11 residues. RNA isolated from unsorted whole blood supplied the blood RNA, with germline DNA also extracted. This TCR came from a woman aged 25 to 39 with primary liver carcinoma and hepatitis B virus infection. The sample consisted of peripheral blood. The gene calls are TRBV29-1 and TRBJ2-1; D not resolved. CDR3 sequence (DNA): TGCAGCGCTTACACGGGCGATGAGCAGTTCTTC. Its translation is CSAYTGDEQFF.